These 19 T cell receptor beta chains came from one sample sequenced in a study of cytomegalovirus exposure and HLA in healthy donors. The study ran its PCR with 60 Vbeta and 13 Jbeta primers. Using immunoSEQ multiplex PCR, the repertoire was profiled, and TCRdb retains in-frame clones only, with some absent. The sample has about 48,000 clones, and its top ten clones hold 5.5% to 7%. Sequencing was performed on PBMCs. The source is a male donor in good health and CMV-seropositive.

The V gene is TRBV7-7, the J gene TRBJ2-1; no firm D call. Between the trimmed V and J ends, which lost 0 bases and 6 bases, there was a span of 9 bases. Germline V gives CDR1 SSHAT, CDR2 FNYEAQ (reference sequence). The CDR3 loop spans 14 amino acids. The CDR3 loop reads CASSLAGSFNEQFF. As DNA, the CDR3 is TGTGCCAGCAGCTTAGCGGGCAGTTTCAATGAGCAGTTCTTC.

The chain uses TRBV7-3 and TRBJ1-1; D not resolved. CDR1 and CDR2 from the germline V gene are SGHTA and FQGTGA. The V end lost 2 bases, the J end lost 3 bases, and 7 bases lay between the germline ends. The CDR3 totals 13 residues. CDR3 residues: CASSLWEYTEAFF. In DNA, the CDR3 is TGTGCCAGCAGCTTATGGGAGTACACTGAAGCTTTCTTT.

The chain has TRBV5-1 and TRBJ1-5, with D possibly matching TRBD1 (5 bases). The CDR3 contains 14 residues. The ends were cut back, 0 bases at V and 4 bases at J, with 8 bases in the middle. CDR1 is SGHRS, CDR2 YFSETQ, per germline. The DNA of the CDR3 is TGCGCCAGCAGCTTGGCAGGGCCGAATCAGCCCCAGCATTTT. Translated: CASSLAGPNQPQHF.

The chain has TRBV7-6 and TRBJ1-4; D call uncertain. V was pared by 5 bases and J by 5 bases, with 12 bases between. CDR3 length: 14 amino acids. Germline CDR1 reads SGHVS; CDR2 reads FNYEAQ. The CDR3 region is CASSIREGNEKLFF. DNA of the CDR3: TGTGCCAGCAGCATCCGGGAGGGCAATGAAAAACTGTTTTTT.

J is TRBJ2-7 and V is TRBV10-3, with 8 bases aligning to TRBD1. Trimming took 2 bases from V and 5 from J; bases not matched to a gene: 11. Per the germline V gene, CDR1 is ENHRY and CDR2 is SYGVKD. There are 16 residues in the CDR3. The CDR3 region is CAISETRTGRLHEQYF. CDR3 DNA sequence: TGTGCCATCAGTGAGACCCGGACAGGGAGGTTACACGAGCAGTACTTC.

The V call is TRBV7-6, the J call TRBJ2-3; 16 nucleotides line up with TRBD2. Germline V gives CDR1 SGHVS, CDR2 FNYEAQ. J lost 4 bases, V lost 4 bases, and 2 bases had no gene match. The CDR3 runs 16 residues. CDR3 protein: CASSWGLAGGPDTQYF. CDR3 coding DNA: TGTGCCAGCAGCTGGGGACTAGCGGGGGGGCCAGATACGCAGTATTTT.

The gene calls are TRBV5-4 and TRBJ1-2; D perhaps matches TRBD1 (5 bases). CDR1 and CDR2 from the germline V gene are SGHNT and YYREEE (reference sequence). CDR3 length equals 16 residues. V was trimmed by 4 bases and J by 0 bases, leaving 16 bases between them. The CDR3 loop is CASSLPGERANYGYTF. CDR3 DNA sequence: TGTGCCAGCAGCCTCCCGGGGGAAAGGGCTAACTATGGCTACACCTTC.

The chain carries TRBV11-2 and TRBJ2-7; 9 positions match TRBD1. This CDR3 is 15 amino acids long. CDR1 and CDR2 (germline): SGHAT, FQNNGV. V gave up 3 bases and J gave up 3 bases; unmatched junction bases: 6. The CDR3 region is CASSFSWGQGYEQYF. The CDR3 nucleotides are TGTGCCAGCAGCTTTTCTTGGGGACAGGGCTACGAGCAGTACTTC.

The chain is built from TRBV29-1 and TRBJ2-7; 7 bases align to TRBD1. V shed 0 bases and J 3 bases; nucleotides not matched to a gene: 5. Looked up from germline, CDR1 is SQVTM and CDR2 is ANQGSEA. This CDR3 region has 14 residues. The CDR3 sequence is CSVEDRRDSYEQYF. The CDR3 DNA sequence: TGCAGCGTTGAAGATCGAAGGGACAGCTACGAGCAGTACTTC.

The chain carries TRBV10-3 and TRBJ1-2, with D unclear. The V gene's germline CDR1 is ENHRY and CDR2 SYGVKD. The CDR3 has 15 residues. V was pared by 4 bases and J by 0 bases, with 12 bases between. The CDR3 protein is CAISATVTANYGYTF. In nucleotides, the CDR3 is TGTGCCATCAGTGCCACAGTGACCGCTAACTATGGCTACACCTTC.

CDR3 sequence (DNA): TGCGCCAGCAGTCAATCGTGGGCGGGGGGGATCATCGGGGAGCTGTTTTTT. It yields the protein CASSQSWAGGIIGELFF. The genes are TRBV23-1 and TRBJ2-2; 9 nucleotides line up with TRBD2. TRBV23-1 is labeled an ORF, and its function is uncertain. Losses at the gene ends were 0 bases for V and 7 bases for J; bases not matched to a gene: 9. The CDR3 length is 17 residues.

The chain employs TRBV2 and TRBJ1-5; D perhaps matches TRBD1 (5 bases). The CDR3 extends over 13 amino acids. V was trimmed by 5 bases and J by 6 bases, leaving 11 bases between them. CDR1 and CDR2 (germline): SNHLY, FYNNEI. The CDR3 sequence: CASSLGDIQPQHF. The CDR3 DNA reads TGTGCCAGCAGTCTAGGGGATATTCAGCCCCAGCATTTT.

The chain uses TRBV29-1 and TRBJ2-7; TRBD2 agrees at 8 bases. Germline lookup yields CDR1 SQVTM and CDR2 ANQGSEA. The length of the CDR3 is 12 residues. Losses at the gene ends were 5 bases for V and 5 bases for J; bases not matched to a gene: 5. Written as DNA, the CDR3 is TGCAGCGTTTGCGGACTAGCCCACGAGCAGTACTTC. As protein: CSVCGLAHEQYF.

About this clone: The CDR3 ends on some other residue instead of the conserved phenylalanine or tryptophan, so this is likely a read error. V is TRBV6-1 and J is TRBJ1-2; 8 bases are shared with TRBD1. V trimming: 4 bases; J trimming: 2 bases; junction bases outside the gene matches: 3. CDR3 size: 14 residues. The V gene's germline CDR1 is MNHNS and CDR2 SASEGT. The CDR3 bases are TGTGCCAGCAGTGGACAGGGGCCGAACTATGGCTACACCCTC. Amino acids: CASSGQGPNYGYTL.

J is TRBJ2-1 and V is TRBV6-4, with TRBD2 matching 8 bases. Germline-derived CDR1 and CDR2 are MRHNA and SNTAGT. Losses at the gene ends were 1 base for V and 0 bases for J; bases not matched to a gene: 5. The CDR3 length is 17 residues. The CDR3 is CASSDFGGGHSYNEQFF. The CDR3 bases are TGTGCCAGCAGTGACTTCGGCGGGGGGCACTCCTACAATGAGCAGTTCTTC.

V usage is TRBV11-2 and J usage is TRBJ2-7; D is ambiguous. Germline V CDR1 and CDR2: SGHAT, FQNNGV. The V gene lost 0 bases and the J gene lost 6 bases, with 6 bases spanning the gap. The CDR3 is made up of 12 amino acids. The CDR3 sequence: CASSLDLSEQYF. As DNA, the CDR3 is TGTGCCAGCAGCTTAGATCTCAGCGAGCAGTACTTC.

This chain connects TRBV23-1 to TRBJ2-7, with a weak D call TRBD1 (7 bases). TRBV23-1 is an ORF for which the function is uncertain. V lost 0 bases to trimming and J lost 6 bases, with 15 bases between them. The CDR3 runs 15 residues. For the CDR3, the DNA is TGCGCCAGCAGTCAATCCGAGGGGCAGGGGGGCGAGCAGTACTTC. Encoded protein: CASSQSEGQGGEQYF.

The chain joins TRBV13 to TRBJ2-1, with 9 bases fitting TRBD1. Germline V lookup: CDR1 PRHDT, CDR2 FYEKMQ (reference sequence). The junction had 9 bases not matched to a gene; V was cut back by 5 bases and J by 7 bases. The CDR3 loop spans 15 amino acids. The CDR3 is CASSPPGQGWNEQFF. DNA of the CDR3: TGTGCCAGCAGCCCCCCTGGACAGGGGTGGAATGAGCAGTTCTTC.

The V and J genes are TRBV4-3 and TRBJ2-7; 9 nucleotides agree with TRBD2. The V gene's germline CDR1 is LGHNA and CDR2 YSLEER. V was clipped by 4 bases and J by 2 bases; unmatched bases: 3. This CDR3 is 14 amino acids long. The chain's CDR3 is CASSRKRGAYEQYF. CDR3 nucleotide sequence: TGCGCCAGCAGCCGCAAGCGGGGGGCCTACGAGCAGTACTTC.